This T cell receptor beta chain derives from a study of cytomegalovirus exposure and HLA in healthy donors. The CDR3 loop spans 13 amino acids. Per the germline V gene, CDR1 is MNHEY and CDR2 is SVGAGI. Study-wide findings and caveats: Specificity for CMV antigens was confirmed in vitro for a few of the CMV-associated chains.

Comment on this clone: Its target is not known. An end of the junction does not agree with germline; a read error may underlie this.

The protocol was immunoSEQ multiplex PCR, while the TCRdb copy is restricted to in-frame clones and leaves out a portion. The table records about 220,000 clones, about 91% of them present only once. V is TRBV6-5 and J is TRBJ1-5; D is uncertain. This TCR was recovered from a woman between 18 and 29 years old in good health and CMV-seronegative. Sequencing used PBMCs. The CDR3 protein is CASRYSSRQPQHF. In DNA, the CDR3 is TGTGCCAGCAGGTACTCATCCCGGCAGCCCCAGCATTTT.